The clone carrying this TCR beta chain was seen more than once but under ten times. This record comes from a study of shared clonotypes between healthy human individuals. Template for every sorted-subset replicate PCR totaled 150 to 250 ng DNA, about 30,000 T cell genomes. Assay used: immunoSEQ multiplex PCR; TCRdb lists only in-frame clones, some missing. The table has around 1.9 million clones, 85% to 95% seen once; the top ten hold approximately 1.7%. Germline loops: CDR1 SNHLY, CDR2 FYNNEI. The CDR3 sequence is 14 residues long. Trimming cost V 6 bases and J 2 bases; bases outside gene matches: 6. Naive-designated CD8 cells lacked CD45RO, were positively enriched for CCR7, and omitted terminally differentiated effector memory CD45RA+ cells.

The sequence was collected from a man between 18 and 29 years old in good health. Some clones in this sample may be carry-over from other donors' samples. The chain recombines TRBV2 with TRBJ2-7; TRBD2 matches 8 bases. Sample: naive CD8+ T cells from PBMCs. This chain's CDR3 is CASRKGAGAYEQYF. The DNA of the CDR3 is TGTGCCAGCAGAAAGGGAGCGGGAGCCTACGAGCAGTACTTC.